This T cell receptor beta chain was found in a study of blood T cell repertoires in COVID-19. Overall study context: Acute and convalescent COVID-19 specimens originated in the United States, Italy and Spain. PBMCs, B-cell-depleted T cells, or T cells provided the cDNA or gDNA that made up the material.

This clone was found once. In the authors' workflow: Estimates of nucleated cell counts were drawn from the amplification of reference gene primers. Profiling relied on immunoSEQ multiplex PCR, and the TCRdb table lists in-frame clones only, not all of them. V, J and clone size are taken as reported in that table, and D and trimming were inferred from the DNA itself. Seen here are around 150,000 clones, around 83% observed once, and the top ten hold about 8.1%. The Seattle patients, enrolled during active infection, were followed longitudinally. Source material: peripheral blood. This receptor was taken from a man aged 25-40 years with COVID-19, enrolled during active disease.

CDR3 loop: CASSQSGTGEYEQYF. The CDR3 DNA sequence: TGTGCCAGCAGCCAATCCGGGACAGGGGAGTACGAGCAGTACTTC. The chain carries TRBV19 and TRBJ2-7, with TRBD1 identical over 10 bases. Germline V lookup: CDR1 LNHDA, CDR2 SQIVND (reference sequence). V dropped 9 bases and J dropped 4; count of bases not matched to a gene: 12. The CDR3 sequence is 15 residues long.